Detailed here is one T cell receptor (beta chain). The antigen is not known. The CDR3 is made up of 15 amino acids. V was clipped by 1 base and J by 4 bases; unmatched bases: 3. Germline CDR1 and CDR2: SGHVS and FNYEAQ. This entry belongs to a study of OX40 agonist ivuxolimab in advanced cancers. At the level of the study: Earlier treatment with anti-PD-1, anti-PD-L1 or anti-CTLA-4 was permitted, and about 40% had received some.

Libraries were prepared by immunoSEQ multiplex PCR; TCRdb keeps only in-frame clonotypes and omits some of them. Of approximately 60,000 clones listed, around 87% are singletons. Study observations and caveats: CD8+ T cells showed, on average, more clonal expansion than CD4+ cells. Blood T cells, both CD4+ and CD8+, expanded clonally by week 6 at 0.1 to 3.0 mg/kg.

Researchers took blood at baseline, on cycle 4 day 1, and on cycle 7 day 1. This chain joins TRBV7-6 and TRBJ1-1, with TRBD1 matching over 10 bases. This clonotype was obtained from an adult with an advanced solid tumor such as melanoma, head and neck, liver or kidney cancer. The sample in question was CD4+ or CD8+ T cells sorted from blood, obtained in a trial of the OX40 agonist ivuxolimab. CDR3 amino acids: CASSLVGTGVTEAFF. The CDR3 nucleotides are TGTGCCAGCAGCTTAGTAGGGACAGGGGTCACTGAAGCTTTCTTT.